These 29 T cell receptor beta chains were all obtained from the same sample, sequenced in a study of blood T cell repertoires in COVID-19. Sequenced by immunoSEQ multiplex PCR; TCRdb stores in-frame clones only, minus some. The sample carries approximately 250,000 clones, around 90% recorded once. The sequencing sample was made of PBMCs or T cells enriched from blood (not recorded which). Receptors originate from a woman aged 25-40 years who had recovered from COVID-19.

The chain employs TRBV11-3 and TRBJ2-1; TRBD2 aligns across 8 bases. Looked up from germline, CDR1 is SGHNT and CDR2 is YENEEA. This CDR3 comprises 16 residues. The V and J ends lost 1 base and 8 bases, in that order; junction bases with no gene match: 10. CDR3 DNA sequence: TGTGCCAGCAGCTTAGGGGCGGGAGGCCCCTGGGATGAGCAGTTCTTC. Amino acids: CASSLGAGGPWDEQFF.

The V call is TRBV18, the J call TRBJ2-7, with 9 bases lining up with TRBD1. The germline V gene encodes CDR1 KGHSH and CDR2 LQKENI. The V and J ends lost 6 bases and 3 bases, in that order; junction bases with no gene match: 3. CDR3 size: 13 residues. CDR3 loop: CASSQTGGYEQYF. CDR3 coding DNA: TGTGCCAGCTCGCAGACAGGGGGCTACGAGCAGTACTTC.

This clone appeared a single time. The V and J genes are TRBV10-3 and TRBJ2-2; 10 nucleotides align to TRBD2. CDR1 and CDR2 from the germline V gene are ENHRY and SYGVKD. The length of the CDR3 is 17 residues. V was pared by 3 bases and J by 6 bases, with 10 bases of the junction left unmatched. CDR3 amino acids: CAISERLAGAKAGELFF. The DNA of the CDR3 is TGTGCCATCAGTGAAAGGCTAGCGGGAGCCAAGGCCGGGGAGCTGTTTTTT.

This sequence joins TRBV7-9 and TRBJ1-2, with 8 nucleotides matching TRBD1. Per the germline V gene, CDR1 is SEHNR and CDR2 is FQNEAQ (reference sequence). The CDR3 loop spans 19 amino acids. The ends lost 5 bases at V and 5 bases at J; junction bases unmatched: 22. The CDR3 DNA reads TGTGCCAGCAGCCGGACCATAAAGGACAGGGTACCTGTATGGTATGGCTACACCTTC. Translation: CASSRTIKDRVPVWYGYTF.

The CDR3 region has the DNA TGTGCCAGCAGACGGACAGGAGGCGGCTACACCTTC. Residues: CASRRTGGGYTF. This rearrangement joins TRBV7-8 to TRBJ1-2, with TRBD1 matching over 7 bases. CDR1 and CDR2 from the germline V gene are SGHVS and FQNEAQ. V lost 6 bases, J lost 8 bases, and 6 bases stayed unmatched. The CDR3 totals 12 residues.

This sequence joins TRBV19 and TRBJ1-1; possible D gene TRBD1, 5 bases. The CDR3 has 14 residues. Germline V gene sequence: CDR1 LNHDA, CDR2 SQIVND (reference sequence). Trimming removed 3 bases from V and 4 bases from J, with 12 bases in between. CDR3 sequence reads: CASSIEQVVTEAFF. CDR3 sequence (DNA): TGTGCCAGTAGTATCGAACAGGTCGTCACTGAAGCTTTCTTT.

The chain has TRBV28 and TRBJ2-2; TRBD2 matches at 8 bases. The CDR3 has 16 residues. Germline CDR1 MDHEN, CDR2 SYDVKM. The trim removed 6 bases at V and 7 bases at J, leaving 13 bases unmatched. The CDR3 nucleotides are TGTGCCAGCAGCCCCGGGGGGGGCGGTGGTATCGGGGAGCTGTTTTTT. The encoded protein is CASSPGGGGGIGELFF. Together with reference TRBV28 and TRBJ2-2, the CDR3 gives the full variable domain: DVKVTQSSRYLVKRTGEKVFLECVQDMDHENMFWYRQDPGLGLRLIYFSYDVKMKEKGDIPEGYSVSREKKERFSLILESASTNQTSMYLCASSPGGGGGIGELFFGEGSRLTVL.

CDR3 bases: TGTGCCAGCAGTTTATCGTATCCCACTAGCGGATACACAGATACGCAGTATTTT. It yields the protein CASSLSYPTSGYTDTQYF. V gene TRBV27 combines with J gene TRBJ2-3, with 8 bases fitting TRBD2. Losses at the gene ends were 0 bases for V and 2 bases for J; bases not matched to a gene: 10. This CDR3 comprises 18 residues. Germline V gene lookup returns CDR1 MNHEY and CDR2 SMNVEV (reference sequence).

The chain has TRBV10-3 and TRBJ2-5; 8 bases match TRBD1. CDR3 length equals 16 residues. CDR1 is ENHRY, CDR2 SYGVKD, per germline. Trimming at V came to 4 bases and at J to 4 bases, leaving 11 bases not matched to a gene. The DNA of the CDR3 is TGTGCCATCAGTGGCACAGGGGGAGGCGGTGGAGAGACCCAGTACTTC. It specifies CAISGTGGGGGETQYF.

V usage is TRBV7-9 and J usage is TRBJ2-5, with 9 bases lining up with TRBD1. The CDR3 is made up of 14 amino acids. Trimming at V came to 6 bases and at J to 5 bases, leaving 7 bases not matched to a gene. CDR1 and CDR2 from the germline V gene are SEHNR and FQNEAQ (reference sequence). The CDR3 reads CASRGDRVLETQYF. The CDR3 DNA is TGTGCCAGCAGGGGGGACAGGGTATTGGAGACCCAGTACTTC.

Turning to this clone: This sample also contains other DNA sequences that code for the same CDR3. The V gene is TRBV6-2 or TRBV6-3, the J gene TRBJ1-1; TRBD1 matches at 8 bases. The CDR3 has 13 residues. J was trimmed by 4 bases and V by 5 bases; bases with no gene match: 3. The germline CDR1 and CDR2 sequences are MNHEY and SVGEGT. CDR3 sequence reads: CASSPTGGTEAFF. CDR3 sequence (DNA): TGTGCCAGCAGTCCAACAGGGGGCACTGAAGCTTTCTTT.

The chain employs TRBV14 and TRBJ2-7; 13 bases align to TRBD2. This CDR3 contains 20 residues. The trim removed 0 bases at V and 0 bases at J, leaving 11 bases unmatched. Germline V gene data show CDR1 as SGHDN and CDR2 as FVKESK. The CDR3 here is CASSQDPTSGRLRSSYEQYF. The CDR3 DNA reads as TGTGCCAGCAGCCAAGACCCGACTAGCGGGAGGCTTAGGAGCTCCTACGAGCAGTACTTC.

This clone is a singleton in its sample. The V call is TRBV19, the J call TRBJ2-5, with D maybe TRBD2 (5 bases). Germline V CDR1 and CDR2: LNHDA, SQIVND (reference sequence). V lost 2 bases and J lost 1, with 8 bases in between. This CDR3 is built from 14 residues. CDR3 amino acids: CASSISGVQETQYF. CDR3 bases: TGTGCCAGTAGTATAAGCGGTGTCCAAGAGACCCAGTACTTC.

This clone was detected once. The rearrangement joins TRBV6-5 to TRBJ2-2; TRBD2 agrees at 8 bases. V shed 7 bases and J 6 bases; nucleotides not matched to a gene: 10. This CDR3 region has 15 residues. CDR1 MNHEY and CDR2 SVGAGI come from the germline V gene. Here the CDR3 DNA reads TGTGCCAGCATCGAGACGGGAGCGGGGGCCGGGGAGCTGTTTTTT. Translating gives CASIETGAGAGELFF.

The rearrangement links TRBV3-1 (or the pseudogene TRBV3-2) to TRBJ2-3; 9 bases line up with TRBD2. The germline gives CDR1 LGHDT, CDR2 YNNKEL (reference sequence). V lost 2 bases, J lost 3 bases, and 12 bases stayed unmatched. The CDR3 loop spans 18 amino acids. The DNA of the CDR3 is TGTGCCAGCAGCCAACCGGACGGATTAGCGGGGGAGACAGATACGCAGTATTTT. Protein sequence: CASSQPDGLAGETDTQYF.

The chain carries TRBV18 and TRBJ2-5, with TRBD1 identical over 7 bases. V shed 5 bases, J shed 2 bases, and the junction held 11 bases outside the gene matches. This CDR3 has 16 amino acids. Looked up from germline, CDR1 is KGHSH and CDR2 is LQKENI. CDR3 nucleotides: TGTGCCAGCTCATCGGACAGGCGACCCCCTCAAGAGACCCAGTACTTC. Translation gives CASSSDRRPPQETQYF.

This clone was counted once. CDR3: CASNGQGGQPQHF. The CDR3 coding sequence is TGTGCCAGCAACGGACAGGGCGGGCAGCCCCAGCATTTT. The V gene is TRBV2, the J gene TRBJ1-5, with 8 bases identical to TRBD1. The junction had 6 bases not matched to a gene; V was cut back by 7 bases and J by 7 bases. Germline V gives CDR1 SNHLY, CDR2 FYNNEI. The CDR3 runs 13 residues.

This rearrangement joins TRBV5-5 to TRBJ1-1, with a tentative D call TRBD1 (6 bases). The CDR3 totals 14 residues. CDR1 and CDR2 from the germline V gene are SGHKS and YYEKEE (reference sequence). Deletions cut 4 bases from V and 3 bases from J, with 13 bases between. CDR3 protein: CASSKVGQYTEAFF. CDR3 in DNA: TGTGCCAGCAGCAAAGTCGGACAGTACACTGAAGCTTTCTTT.

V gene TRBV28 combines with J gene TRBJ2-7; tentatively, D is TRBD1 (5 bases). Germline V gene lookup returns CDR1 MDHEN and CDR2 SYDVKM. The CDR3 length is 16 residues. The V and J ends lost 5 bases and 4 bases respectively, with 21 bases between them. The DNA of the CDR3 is TGTGCCAGCAGTCGTTATGTAGGGCAGGGTAGGTACGAGCAGTACTTC. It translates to CASSRYVGQGRYEQYF.

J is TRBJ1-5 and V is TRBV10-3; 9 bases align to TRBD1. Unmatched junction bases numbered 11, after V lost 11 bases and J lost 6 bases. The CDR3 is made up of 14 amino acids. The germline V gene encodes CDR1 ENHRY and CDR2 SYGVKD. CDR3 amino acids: CAVWTGALSQPQHF. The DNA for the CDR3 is TGTGCCGTGTGGACAGGGGCTTTGAGTCAGCCCCAGCATTTT.

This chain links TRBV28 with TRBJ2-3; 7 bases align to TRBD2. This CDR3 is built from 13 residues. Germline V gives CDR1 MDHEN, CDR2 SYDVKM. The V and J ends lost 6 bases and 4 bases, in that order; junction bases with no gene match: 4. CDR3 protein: CASRWTSADTQYF. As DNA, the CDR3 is TGTGCCAGCAGGTGGACTAGTGCAGATACGCAGTATTTT.

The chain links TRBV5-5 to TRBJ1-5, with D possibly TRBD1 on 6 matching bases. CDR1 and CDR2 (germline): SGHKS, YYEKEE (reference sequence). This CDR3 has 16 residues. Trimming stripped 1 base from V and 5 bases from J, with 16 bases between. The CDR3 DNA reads TGTGCCAGCAGCTTGACCACAGGGAGAGGTCATCAGCCCCAGCATTTT. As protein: CASSLTTGRGHQPQHF.

The CDR3 DNA is TGTGCCAGCAGCTTAATAAGGGACAGGGGGACTGAAGCTTTCTTT. Translation gives CASSLIRDRGTEAFF. This chain joins TRBV7-2 and TRBJ1-1; TRBD1 aligns across 11 bases. The length of the CDR3 is 15 residues. V lost 2 bases and J lost 5; bases outside the gene matches: 4. CDR1 is SGHTA, CDR2 FQGNSA, per germline.

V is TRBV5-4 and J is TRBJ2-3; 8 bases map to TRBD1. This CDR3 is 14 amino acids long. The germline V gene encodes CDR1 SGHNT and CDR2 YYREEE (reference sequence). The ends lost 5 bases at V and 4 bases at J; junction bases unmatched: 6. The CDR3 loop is CASRPGQAPDTQYF. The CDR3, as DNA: TGTGCCAGCAGACCGGGACAGGCTCCAGATACGCAGTATTTT.

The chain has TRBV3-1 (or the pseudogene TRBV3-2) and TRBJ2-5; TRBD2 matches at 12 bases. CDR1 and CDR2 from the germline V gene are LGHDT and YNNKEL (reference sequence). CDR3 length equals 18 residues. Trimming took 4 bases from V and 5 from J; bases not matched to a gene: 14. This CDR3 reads CASSPTLLAGGQGETQYF. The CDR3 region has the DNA TGTGCCAGCAGCCCAACCCTACTAGCGGGGGGCCAGGGGGAGACCCAGTACTTC.

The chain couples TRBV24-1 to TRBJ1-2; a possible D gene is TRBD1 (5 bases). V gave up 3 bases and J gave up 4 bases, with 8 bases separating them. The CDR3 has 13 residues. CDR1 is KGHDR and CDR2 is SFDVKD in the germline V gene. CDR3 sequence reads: CATSDGGGYGYTF. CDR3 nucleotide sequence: TGTGCCACCAGTGATGGGGGGGGCTATGGCTACACCTTC.

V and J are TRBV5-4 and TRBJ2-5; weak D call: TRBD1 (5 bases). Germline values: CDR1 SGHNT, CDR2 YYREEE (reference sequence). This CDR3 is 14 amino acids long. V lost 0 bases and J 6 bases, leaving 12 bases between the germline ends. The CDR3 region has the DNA TGTGCCAGCAGCTTGGCCGAGGCAGGGAAGACCCAGTACTTC. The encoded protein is CASSLAEAGKTQYF.

The CDR3 region is CASKGGRSESYNEQFF. CDR3 nucleotide sequence: TGTGCCAGCAAGGGCGGGAGAAGCGAATCCTACAATGAGCAGTTCTTC. V is TRBV28 and J is TRBJ2-1; 7 nucleotides match TRBD2. Germline values: CDR1 MDHEN, CDR2 SYDVKM. The V segment lost 7 bases and the J segment 1 base; nucleotides outside the gene matches: 10. This CDR3 region has 16 residues.

The CDR3 nucleotides read TGTGCCAGTCAACAGGGGAATGGGGAGACCCAGTACTTC. This translates into CASQQGNGETQYF. V is TRBV7-8 and J is TRBJ2-5; 7 nucleotides line up with TRBD1. Germline V CDR1 and CDR2: SGHVS, FQNEAQ. Unmatched junction bases numbered 9, after V lost 9 bases and J lost 5 bases. CDR3 length: 13 amino acids.